The entry below describes one TCR beta chain. Its antigen is as yet unknown. Aged roughly 6 to 100, donors were systemically healthy Caucasians from Russia. These data belong to a study of blood T cells in healthy people across ages. Study outcomes and limitations: The study found more naive CD4+ cells and higher diversity in long-lived than aged donors.

The use of a sample-barcoded 5' primer and a J-beta primer mix characterized a second PCR of about 6 to 11 cycles. One entry per CDR3 protein results from TCRdb running MiXCR on the 5' RACE reads. The sample lists about 1,600,000 distinct CDR3 sequences, approximately 42% seen once, with approximately 7.9% in the top ten. The CDR3 runs to 13 residues. Germline V gene sequence: CDR1 MNHNS, CDR2 SASEGT. Trimming took off 2 bases at V and 8 bases at J, with 10 bases between the two ends. This sequence joins TRBV6-1 and TRBJ1-3; no definite D call. Material for sequencing was blood. This clonotype originated in a woman in her late teens or twenties in good health. The CDR3 is CASSESVFHTIYF. The DNA of the CDR3 is TGTGCCAGCAGTGAATCTGTTTTCCACACCATATATTTT.